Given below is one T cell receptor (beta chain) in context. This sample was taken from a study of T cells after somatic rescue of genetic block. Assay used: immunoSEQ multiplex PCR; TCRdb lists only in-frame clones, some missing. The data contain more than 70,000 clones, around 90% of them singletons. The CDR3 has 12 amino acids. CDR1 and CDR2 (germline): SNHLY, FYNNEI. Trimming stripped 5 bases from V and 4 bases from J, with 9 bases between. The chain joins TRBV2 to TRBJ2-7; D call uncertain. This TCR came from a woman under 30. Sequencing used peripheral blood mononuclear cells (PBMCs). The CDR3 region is CASSLQAYEQYF. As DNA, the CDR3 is TGTGCCAGCAGTCTCCAGGCGTACGAGCAGTACTTC. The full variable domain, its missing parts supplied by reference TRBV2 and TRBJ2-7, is EPEVTQTPSHQVTQMGQEVILRCVPISNHLYFYWYRQILGQKVEFLVSFYNNEISEKSEIFDDQFSVERPDGSNFTLKIRSTKLEDSAMYFCASSLQAYEQYFGPGTRLTVT.